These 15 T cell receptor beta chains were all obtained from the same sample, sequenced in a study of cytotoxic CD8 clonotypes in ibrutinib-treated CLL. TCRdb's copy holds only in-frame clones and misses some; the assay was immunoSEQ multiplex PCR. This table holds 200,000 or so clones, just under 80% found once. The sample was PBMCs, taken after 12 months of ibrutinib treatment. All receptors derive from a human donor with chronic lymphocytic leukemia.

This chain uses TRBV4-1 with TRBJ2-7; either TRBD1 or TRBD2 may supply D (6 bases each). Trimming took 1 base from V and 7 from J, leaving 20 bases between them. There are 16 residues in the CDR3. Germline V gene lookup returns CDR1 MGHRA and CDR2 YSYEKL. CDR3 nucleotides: TGCGCCAGCAGCCAAGGGCGATCCGGGGGCAGGGAAGAGCAGTACTTC. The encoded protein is CASSQGRSGGREEQYF.

The DNA of the CDR3 is TGTGCCAGCAGTATCAGCAATGAGCAGTTCTTC. Protein product: CASSISNEQFF. The chain carries TRBV4-2 and TRBJ2-1; D is unresolved. V dropped 6 bases and J dropped 6 bases, with 6 bases sitting between them. Germline loops: CDR1 LGHNA, CDR2 YNFKEQ. This CDR3 is built from 11 residues.

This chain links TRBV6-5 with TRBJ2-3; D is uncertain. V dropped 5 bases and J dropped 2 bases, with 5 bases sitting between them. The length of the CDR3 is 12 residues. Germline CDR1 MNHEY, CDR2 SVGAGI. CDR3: CASSPTTDTQYF. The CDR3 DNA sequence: TGTGCCAGCAGTCCGACCACAGATACGCAGTATTTT.

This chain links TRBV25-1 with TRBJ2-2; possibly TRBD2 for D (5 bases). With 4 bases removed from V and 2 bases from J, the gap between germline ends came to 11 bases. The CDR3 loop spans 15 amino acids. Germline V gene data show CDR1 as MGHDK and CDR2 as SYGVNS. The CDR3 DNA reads TGTGCCAGCAGTGCCTCGCGGGTAAACACCGGGGAGCTGTTTTTT. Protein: CASSASRVNTGELFF.

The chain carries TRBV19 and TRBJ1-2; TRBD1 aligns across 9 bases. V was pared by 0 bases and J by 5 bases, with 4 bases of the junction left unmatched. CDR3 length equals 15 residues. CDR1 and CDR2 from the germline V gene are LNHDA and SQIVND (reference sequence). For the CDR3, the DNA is TGTGCCAGTAGTATAGAGGACAGGGGAAGTTATGGCTACACCTTC. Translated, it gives CASSIEDRGSYGYTF.

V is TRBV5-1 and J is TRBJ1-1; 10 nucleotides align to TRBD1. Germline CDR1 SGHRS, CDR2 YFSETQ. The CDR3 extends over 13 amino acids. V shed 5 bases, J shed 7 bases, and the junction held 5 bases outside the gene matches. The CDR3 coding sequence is TGCGCCAGCAGGAACGGACAGGGGGATGAAGCTTTCTTT. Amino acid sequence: CASRNGQGDEAFF.

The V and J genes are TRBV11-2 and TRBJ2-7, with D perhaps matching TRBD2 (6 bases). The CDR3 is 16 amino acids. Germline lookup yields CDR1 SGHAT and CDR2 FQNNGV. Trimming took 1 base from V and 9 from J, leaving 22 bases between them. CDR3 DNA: TGTGCCAGCAGCTTAGTTGTGTCTAGCGTCAGGATCCGGCAGTACTTC. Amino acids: CASSLVVSSVRIRQYF. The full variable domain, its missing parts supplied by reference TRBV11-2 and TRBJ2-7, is EAGVAQSPRYKIIEKRQSVAFWCNPISGHATLYWYQQILGQGPKLLIQFQNNGVVDDSQLPKDRFSAERLKGVDSTLKIQPAKLEDSAVYLCASSLVVSSVRIRQYFGPGTRLTVT.

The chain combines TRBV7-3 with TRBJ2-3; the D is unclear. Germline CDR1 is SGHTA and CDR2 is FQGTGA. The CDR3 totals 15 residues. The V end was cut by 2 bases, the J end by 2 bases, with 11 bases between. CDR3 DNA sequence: TGTGCCAGCAGCTTAGGTGGGCCTTTCACAGATACGCAGTATTTT. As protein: CASSLGGPFTDTQYF. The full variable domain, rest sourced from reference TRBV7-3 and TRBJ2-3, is GAGVSQTPSNKVTEKGKYVELRCDPISGHTALYWYRQSLGQGPEFLIYFQGTGAADDSGLPNDRFFAVRPEGSVSTLKIQRTERGDSAVYLCASSLGGPFTDTQYFGPGTRLTVL.

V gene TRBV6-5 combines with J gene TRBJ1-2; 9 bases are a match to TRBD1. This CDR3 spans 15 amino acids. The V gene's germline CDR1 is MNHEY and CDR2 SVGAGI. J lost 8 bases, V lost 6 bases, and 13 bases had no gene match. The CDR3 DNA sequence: TGTGCCAGCAGGCCCGAAGGGACAGGGCCTCGGGGCTACACCTTC. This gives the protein CASRPEGTGPRGYTF.

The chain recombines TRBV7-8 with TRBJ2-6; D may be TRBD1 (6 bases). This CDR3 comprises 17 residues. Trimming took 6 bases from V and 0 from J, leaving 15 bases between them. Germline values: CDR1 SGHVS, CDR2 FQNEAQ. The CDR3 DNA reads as TGTGCCAGCAGGAAGGACAGCTACCTCTCTGGGGCCAACGTCCTGACTTTC. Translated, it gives CASRKDSYLSGANVLTF.

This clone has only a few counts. In DNA form, the CDR3 reads TGTGCCAGCAAGGGGACAGGAAGGGGCAATCAGCCCCAGCATTTT. It codes for CASKGTGRGNQPQHF. V gene TRBV27 combines with J gene TRBJ1-5; 8 bases fit TRBD1. J gave up 2 bases and V 7 bases, and 7 bases lay outside the gene matches. The V gene's germline CDR1 is MNHEY and CDR2 SMNVEV (reference sequence). The CDR3 is 15 residues long.

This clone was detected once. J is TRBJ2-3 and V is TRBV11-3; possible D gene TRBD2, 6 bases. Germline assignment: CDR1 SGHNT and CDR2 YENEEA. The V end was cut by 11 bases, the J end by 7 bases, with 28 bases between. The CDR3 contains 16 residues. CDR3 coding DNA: TGTGCCGCCGAGAAGGTTACTAGCTCCTTCGGTAATACGCAGTATTTT. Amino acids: CAAEKVTSSFGNTQYF.

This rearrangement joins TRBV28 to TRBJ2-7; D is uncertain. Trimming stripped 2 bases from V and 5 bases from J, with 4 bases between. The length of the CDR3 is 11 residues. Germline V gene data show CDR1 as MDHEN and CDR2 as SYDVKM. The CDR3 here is CASSLGHEQYF. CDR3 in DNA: TGTGCCAGCAGTTTAGGGCACGAGCAGTACTTC.

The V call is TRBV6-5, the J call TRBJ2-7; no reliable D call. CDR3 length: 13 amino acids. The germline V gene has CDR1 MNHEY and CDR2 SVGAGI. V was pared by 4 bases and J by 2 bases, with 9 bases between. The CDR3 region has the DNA TGTGCCAGCAGTTCCTCAAGCACCTACGAGCAGTACTTC. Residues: CASSSSSTYEQYF.

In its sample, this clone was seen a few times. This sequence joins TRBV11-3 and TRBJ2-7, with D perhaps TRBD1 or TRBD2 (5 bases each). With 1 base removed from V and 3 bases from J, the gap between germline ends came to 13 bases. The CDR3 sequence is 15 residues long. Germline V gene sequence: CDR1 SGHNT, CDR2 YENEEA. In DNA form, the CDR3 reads TGTGCCAGCAGCTTAGGAGGGACGACCGGCTACGAGCAGTACTTC. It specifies CASSLGGTTGYEQYF. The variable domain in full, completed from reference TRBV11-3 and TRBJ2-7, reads EAGVVQSPRYKIIEKKQPVAFWCNPISGHNTLYWYLQNLGQGPELLIRYENEEAVDDSQLPKDRFSAERLKGVDSTLKIQPAELGDSAVYLCASSLGGTTGYEQYFGPGTRLTVT.